This passage covers 22 T cell receptor beta chains from one sample sequenced in a study of chemoradiotherapy in HPV16-positive cancers. Clones were sequenced by immunoSEQ multiplex PCR, and TCRdb holds only the in-frame ones, with some missing. The sample consists of about 12,000 clones, 50% to 75% of them appearing once. The specimen was obtained from a patient who underwent chemoradiotherapy. These receptors all stem from a human donor with HPV-associated anogenital cancer.

J is TRBJ2-3 and V is TRBV7-3; 7 bases are shared with TRBD2. CDR1 SGHTA and CDR2 FQGTGA come from the germline V gene. The CDR3 has 14 amino acids. The J segment lost 2 bases and the V segment lost 7 bases, leaving 6 bases of the junction unmatched. In DNA form, the CDR3 reads TGTGCCAGCAAATCCAGCGGGGTCACAGATACGCAGTATTTT. As protein: CASKSSGVTDTQYF.

CDR3 residues: CASSLRTSEQYF. The CDR3 DNA reads TGTGCCAGCAGCTTACGTACCTCCGAGCAGTACTTC. The rearrangement joins TRBV11-1 to TRBJ2-7; D is unresolved. The V end lost 2 bases, the J end lost 6 bases, and 8 bases lay between the germline ends. The germline V gene has CDR1 SGHAT and CDR2 FQDESV (reference sequence). CDR3 length equals 12 residues.

This clone was seen just once. V and J are TRBV7-2 and TRBJ1-5; D is unclear. From germline, CDR1 is SGHTA and CDR2 FQGNSA. Trimming stripped 3 bases from V and 0 bases from J, with 6 bases between. The CDR3 consists of 14 residues. In DNA form, the CDR3 reads TGTGCCAGCAGCTTTTGGGCTAGCAATCAGCCCCAGCATTTT. This encodes CASSFWASNQPQHF.

The V and J genes are TRBV28 and TRBJ1-2, with D perhaps matching TRBD1 (6 bases). The germline V gene encodes CDR1 MDHEN and CDR2 SYDVKM. This CDR3 has 14 amino acids. Trimming cost V 3 bases and J 8 bases, with 16 bases left between them. The CDR3 DNA is TGTGCCAGCAGTTTCCCTCAGGGGACTCAAGGCTACACCTTC. Translation gives CASSFPQGTQGYTF.

This sequence joins TRBV4-3 and TRBJ1-1, with D possibly TRBD1 on 6 matching bases. The CDR3 consists of 16 residues. The germline V gene has CDR1 LGHNA and CDR2 YSLEER. V was cut by 3 bases and J by 0 bases, with 14 bases left in between. CDR3 protein: CASSQLDGQMNTEAFF. For the CDR3, the DNA is TGCGCCAGCAGCCAGCTAGACGGACAGATGAACACTGAAGCTTTCTTT.

This clone occurred a few times. The chain is built from TRBV9 and TRBJ1-2, with 8 bases identical to TRBD1. Germline CDR1 reads SGDLS; CDR2 reads YYNGEE. The CDR3 runs 15 residues. The junction had 12 bases not matched to a gene; V was cut back by 6 bases and J by 5 bases. In DNA, the CDR3 is TGTGCCAGCAAGCCAGGACAGGGTTTAGGGTATGGCTACACCTTC. It yields the protein CASKPGQGLGYGYTF. The whole variable domain, remainder taken from reference TRBV9 and TRBJ1-2, is DSGVTQTPKHLITATGQRVTLRCSPRSGDLSVYWYQQSLDQGLQFLIQYYNGEERAKGNILERFSAQQFPDLHSELNLSSLELGDSALYFCASKPGQGLGYGYTFGSGTRLTVV.

CDR3 sequence reads: CASSQGTGTEAFF. The DNA for the CDR3 is TGTGCCAGCAGCCAGGGGACGGGCACTGAAGCTTTCTTT. The gene calls are TRBV14 and TRBJ1-1, with a weak D call TRBD1 (5 bases). Trimming pared 3 bases from V and 4 bases from J, leaving 9 bases between. Germline V gives CDR1 SGHDN, CDR2 FVKESK. The CDR3 contains 13 residues.

This chain connects TRBV28 to TRBJ1-1; a possible D gene is TRBD1 (6 bases). Germline V lookup: CDR1 MDHEN, CDR2 SYDVKM. CDR3 length equals 15 residues. Trimming left V 5 bases short and J 7 bases short, with 20 bases between. CDR3 amino acids: CASSKKQGWMVEAFF. CDR3 bases: TGTGCCAGCAGTAAGAAACAGGGATGGATGGTTGAAGCTTTCTTT.

The gene calls are TRBV30 and TRBJ1-1, with D unclear. CDR1 GTSNPN and CDR2 SVGIG come from the germline V gene (reference sequence). This CDR3 has 14 amino acids. V lost 0 bases and J 3 bases, leaving 11 bases between the germline ends. CDR3 nucleotide sequence: TGTGCCTGGAGTGTATTTCGCCGGCACACTGAAGCTTTCTTT. Translation: CAWSVFRRHTEAFF. The full variable domain, completed using reference TRBV30 and TRBJ1-1, is SQTIHQWPATLVQPVGSPLSLECTVEGTSNPNLYWYRQAAGRGLQLLFYSVGIGQISSEVPQNLSASRPQDRQFILSSKKLLLSDSGFYLCAWSVFRRHTEAFFGQGTRLTVV.

The chain couples TRBV6-1 to TRBJ2-7, with a weak D call TRBD2 (6 bases). V lost 4 bases and J lost 2, with 9 bases in between. Germline assignment: CDR1 MNHNS and CDR2 SASEGT. This CDR3 contains 13 residues. The DNA for the CDR3 is TGTGCCAGCAGTGTGGAGGGGACCTACGAGCAGTACTTC. It translates to CASSVEGTYEQYF.

This clone came up a few times. The gene calls are TRBV6-1 and TRBJ2-7; D could derive from TRBD1 or TRBD2 (7 bases each). The germline V gene encodes CDR1 MNHNS and CDR2 SASEGT. The ends were cut back, 8 bases at V and 1 base at J, with 12 bases in the middle. The CDR3 extends over 13 amino acids. The CDR3: CASGEGQSYEQYF. Here the CDR3 DNA reads TGTGCCAGCGGGGAGGGACAGTCCTACGAGCAGTACTTC.

This chain connects TRBV5-1 to TRBJ2-3, with D perhaps matching TRBD1 (5 bases). CDR1 and CDR2 (germline): SGHRS, YFSETQ. The CDR3 extends over 14 amino acids. With 0 bases removed from V and 2 bases from J, the gap between germline ends came to 7 bases. The CDR3 region is CASSLEGNTDTQYF. CDR3 nucleotides: TGCGCCAGCAGCTTGGAGGGGAACACAGATACGCAGTATTTT.

This clone was found a few times. The CDR3 DNA sequence: TGCGCCAGCAGCTTGGGAGGGACAGCCTACAATGAGCAGTTCTTC. Protein product: CASSLGGTAYNEQFF. The chain recombines TRBV5-1 with TRBJ2-1; TRBD1 agrees at 7 bases. Trimming cost V 0 bases and J 2 bases; bases outside gene matches: 2. The CDR3 length is 15 residues. Germline CDR1 is SGHRS and CDR2 is YFSETQ.

This chain connects TRBV18 to TRBJ1-5; 7 nucleotides agree with TRBD1. This CDR3 is built from 15 residues. In germline, CDR1 is KGHSH, CDR2 LQKENI. V was clipped by 5 bases and J by 7 bases; unmatched bases: 11. CDR3 DNA: TGTGCCAGCTCAGGAAAGACAGGGATGGGCCAGCCCCAGCATTTT. This codes for CASSGKTGMGQPQHF.

A few counts support this clone. The V and J genes are TRBV7-9 and TRBJ2-1; TRBD2 matches 7 bases. CDR1 is SEHNR and CDR2 is FQNEAQ in the germline V gene (reference sequence). This CDR3 is 13 amino acids long. V gave up 7 bases and J gave up 3 bases; unmatched junction bases: 3. The CDR3 protein is CASTGLGYNEQFF. The CDR3 DNA sequence: TGTGCCAGCACCGGACTAGGCTACAATGAGCAGTTCTTC.

The chain joins TRBV19 to TRBJ1-1; D is possibly TRBD1 (5 bases). V gave up 3 bases and J gave up 4 bases, with 6 bases separating them. CDR3 length: 12 amino acids. Germline loops: CDR1 LNHDA, CDR2 SQIVND (reference sequence). Here the CDR3 reads CASSIGATEAFF. The CDR3 bases are TGTGCCAGTAGTATCGGGGCCACTGAAGCTTTCTTT.

The chain is built from TRBV19 and TRBJ2-2, with TRBD1 identical over 7 bases. The CDR3 covers 13 residues. Germline CDR1 is LNHDA and CDR2 is SQIVND (reference sequence). V shed 6 bases and J 4 bases; nucleotides not matched to a gene: 2. The chain's CDR3 is CASRQGPTGELFF. Here the CDR3 DNA reads TGTGCCAGTAGACAGGGGCCCACCGGGGAGCTGTTTTTT.

This clone was picked up a small number of times. The rearrangement joins TRBV4-1 to TRBJ1-2, with 10 bases that match TRBD1. Germline CDR1 and CDR2: MGHRA and YSYEKL. The CDR3 extends over 16 amino acids. Trimming removed 3 bases from V and 4 bases from J; junction bases left unmatched: 8. Written as DNA, the CDR3 is TGCGCCAGCAGCCAGACCGGGACAGGGGAGCCCTATGGCTACACCTTC. It codes for CASSQTGTGEPYGYTF.

This clone came up a few times. This chain links TRBV28 with TRBJ2-2; TRBD2 aligns across 7 bases. CDR1 MDHEN and CDR2 SYDVKM come from the germline V gene. After removal of 6 bases from V and 5 bases from J, the junction contained 3 bases not matched to a gene. The CDR3 contains 13 residues. The CDR3 sequence is CASSGGGTGELFF. The CDR3 DNA reads TGTGCCAGCAGCGGCGGGGGAACCGGGGAGCTGTTTTTT.

The chain combines TRBV11-2 with TRBJ1-1, with D perhaps matching TRBD1 (5 bases). V gave up 5 bases and J gave up 5 bases, with 12 bases separating them. The CDR3 contains 13 residues. Germline CDR1 is SGHAT and CDR2 is FQNNGV. The CDR3 nucleotides are TGTGCCAGCAGCCGAAGGGGAGGGACTGAAGCTTTCTTT. Its protein is CASSRRGGTEAFF.

This clone has a handful of counts. The chain carries TRBV18 and TRBJ2-5, with D hard to call. With 4 bases removed from V and 2 bases from J, the gap between germline ends came to 8 bases. The CDR3 is 13 amino acids. The germline V gene has CDR1 KGHSH and CDR2 LQKENI. CDR3 coding DNA: TGTGCCAGCTCACGAGAACGTCAAGAGACCCAGTACTTC. Its translation: CASSRERQETQYF.

In its sample, this clone was seen a few times. V usage is TRBV7-6 and J usage is TRBJ1-2, with a weak D call TRBD1 (5 bases). The length of the CDR3 is 13 residues. CDR1 is SGHVS and CDR2 is FNYEAQ in the germline V gene. V lost 5 bases to trimming and J lost 3 bases, with 10 bases between them. CDR3 DNA sequence: TGTGCCAGCAGCCAGGACATTGACTATGGCTACACCTTC. Residues: CASSQDIDYGYTF.